This is a list of T cell receptor beta chains from one sample in a study of response to subunit inactivated influenza vaccine. TCRdb reanalysed the RT-PCR reads using MiXCR and keeps one entry per CDR3 protein. The data show 650,000 to 800,000 distinct CDR3 sequences, approximately 14% seen once. Sample: PBMCs from blood, taken about 14 days before vaccination. The receptors were sampled from a man aged 45-60 years who received an inactivated influenza vaccine. Both conserved end residues are part of each CDR3. A D gene is named only where the DNA matches it firmly. Clone size appears in some rows only: once, few, many, or a class for an expanded clone.

>TRBJ2-1|TRBD2|NA|TRBV20-1
CSARDFRARLAGGGSYNEQFF
TGCAGTGCTAGAGATTTTAGGGCACGGCTAGCGGGAGGAGGATCCTACAATGAGCAGTTCTTC
>TRBJ2-3|NA|many|TRBV4-3
CASSGRVADTQYF
TGCGCCAGCAGCGGCAGGGTTGCAGATACGCAGTATTTT
>TRBJ2-1|NA|NA|TRBV20-1
CSAIPPSRIYNEQFF
TGCAGTGCTATCCCCCCTAGCAGAATATACAATGAGCAGTTCTTC
>TRBJ2-2|NA|few|TRBV6-2/TRBV6-3
CASSYLTHRLGNTGELFF
TGTGCCAGCAGTTACCTGACTCATCGTCTTGGGAACACCGGGGAGCTGTTTTTT
>TRBJ2-1|NA|few|TRBV6-2/TRBV6-3
CASSYGPGDNYNEQFF
TGTGCCAGCAGTTATGGGCCTGGGGACAACTACAATGAGCAGTTCTTC
>TRBJ2-3|NA|NA|TRBV10-3
CATLTSPTDTQYF
TGTGCCACCTTGACAAGTCCCACAGATACGCAGTATTTT
>TRBJ2-1|TRBD2|many|TRBV7-9
CASSLLAGEYNEQFF
TGTGCCAGCAGCCTCCTGGCGGGGGAGTACAATGAGCAGTTCTTC
>TRBJ2-5|NA|few|TRBV19
CASSSFGLSGTQYF
TGTGCCAGTAGTTCCTTCGGACTCAGTGGGACCCAGTACTTC
>TRBJ2-7|NA|NA|TRBV27
CASSLSPLAKSPDHLYEQYF
TGTGCCAGCAGTTTATCCCCCCTTGCGAAATCGCCGGACCATCTTTACGAGCAGTACTTC
>TRBJ1-1|TRBD1|many|TRBV12-3/TRBV12-4
CASDRGLNTEAFF
TGTGCCAGCGACAGGGGGCTGAACACTGAAGCTTTCTTT
>TRBJ2-2|NA|few|TRBV20-1
CSAAGLGAHTGELFF
TGCAGTGCAGCGGGCCTCGGGGCCCACACCGGGGAGCTGTTTTTT
>TRBJ2-1|NA|few|TRBV29-1
CSVDDEGPSSYNEQFF
TGCAGCGTTGACGATGAGGGGCCGAGCTCCTACAATGAGCAGTTCTTC
>TRBJ1-5|NA|many|TRBV12-3/TRBV12-4
CASSFRVSNQPQHF
TGTGCCAGCAGTTTTAGGGTTTCCAATCAGCCCCAGCATTTT
>TRBJ1-5|NA|NA|TRBV19
CASSIAPRGNQPQHF
TGTGCCAGTAGTATTGCGCCCCGGGGCAATCAGCCCCAGCATTTT
>TRBJ2-7|NA|few|TRBV7-2
CASSSLALEQYF
TGTGCCAGCAGCTCTCTGGCCCTCGAGCAGTACTTC
>TRBJ2-7|TRBD1|NA|TRBV7-9
CASSLQGAREQYF
TGTGCCAGCAGCCTCCAGGGGGCGCGCGAGCAGTACTTC
>TRBJ2-1|TRBD1|few|TRBV4-2
CASSLNRDRYNEQFF
TGTGCCAGCAGCTTGAACCGGGACAGGTACAATGAGCAGTTCTTC
>TRBJ2-5|NA|many|TRBV12-3/TRBV12-4
CASSFGIQETQYF
TGTGCCAGCAGTTTTGGAATCCAAGAGACCCAGTACTTC
>TRBJ1-4|NA|NA|TRBV5-1
CASSLGGQTEKLFF
TGCGCCAGCAGCTTGGGAGGGCAGACTGAAAAACTGTTTTTT
>TRBJ1-1|TRBD1|few|TRBV2
CASSHRGRVRDTEAFF
TGTGCCAGCAGTCACAGGGGGCGCGTGCGGGACACTGAAGCTTTCTTT
>TRBJ2-3|TRBD2|NA|TRBV7-2
CASSFTSGSRIADTQYF
TGTGCCAGCAGCTTTACTAGCGGGAGTCGGATCGCAGATACGCAGTATTTT
>TRBJ2-5|TRBD2|few|TRBV20-1
CSALRLAETQYF
TGCAGTGCACTAAGACTAGCTGAGACCCAGTACTTC
>TRBJ2-3|NA|NA|TRBV11-3
CASSAGGGGDTQYF
TGTGCCAGCAGCGCTGGGGGAGGGGGAGATACGCAGTATTTT
>TRBJ2-2|NA|few|TRBV20-1
CSAPGTPNTGELFF
TGCAGTGCTCCCGGGACACCGAACACCGGGGAGCTGTTTTTT
>TRBJ2-7|TRBD2|NA|TRBV5-6
CASLAGGSYEQYF
TGTGCCAGCTTAGCGGGAGGGTCCTACGAGCAGTACTTC
>TRBJ2-5|TRBD1|NA|TRBV20-1
CSAGEQGGKFSETQYF
TGCAGTGCAGGCGAACAGGGGGGAAAGTTTTCGGAGACCCAGTACTTC
>TRBJ2-7|NA|few|TRBV3-1
CASSQAWTKTYEQYF
TGTGCCAGCAGCCAAGCTTGGACAAAAACCTACGAGCAGTACTTC
>TRBJ2-1|NA|many|TRBV7-3
CASSLVGSGNEQFF
TGTGCCAGCAGCTTAGTTGGCTCCGGGAATGAGCAGTTCTTC
>TRBJ2-1|NA|NA|TRBV9
CASSEGTIYNEQFF
TGTGCCAGCAGCGAAGGGACAATTTACAATGAGCAGTTCTTC
>TRBJ1-1|TRBD1|NA|TRBV29-1
CSVGSGGTNTEAFF
TGCAGCGTTGGGTCAGGGGGCACGAACACTGAAGCTTTCTTT
>TRBJ2-3|TRBD1|few|TRBV5-5
CASSLAGQGPDTQYF
TGTGCCAGCAGCTTGGCCGGACAGGGGCCCGATACGCAGTATTTT
>TRBJ2-2|TRBD2|few|TRBV20-1
CSARDRSSGGANTGELFF
TGCAGTGCTAGAGATCGAAGTAGCGGGGGGGCGAACACCGGGGAGCTGTTTTTT
>TRBJ1-5|TRBD1|NA|TRBV10-3
CAIGTGVNQPQHF
TGTGCCATCGGGACAGGGGTCAATCAGCCCCAGCATTTT
>TRBJ2-2|NA|few|TRBV6-2/TRBV6-3
CASSSAQVETGELFF
TGTGCCAGCAGCTCGGCACAGGTTGAAACCGGGGAGCTGTTTTTT
>TRBJ2-3|NA|NA|TRBV10-3
CAITPDSFSTDTQYF
TGTGCCATCACCCCCGACAGTTTTAGCACAGATACGCAGTATTTT
>TRBJ2-7|NA|many|TRBV4-2
CASSQESGHEGLEQYF
TGTGCCAGCAGCCAAGAAAGCGGCCACGAGGGTCTCGAGCAGTACTTC
>TRBJ1-5|TRBD1|many|TRBV6-2/TRBV6-3
CASSHGTGGANQPQHF
TGTGCCAGCAGTCACGGGACAGGTGGTGCCAATCAGCCCCAGCATTTT
>TRBJ2-4|NA|few|TRBV12-3/TRBV12-4
CASRRNTITLAKNIQYF
TGTGCCAGCAGGCGGAACACGATAACCCTAGCCAAAAACATTCAGTACTTC
>TRBJ1-2|NA|few|TRBV25-1
CASSKGSAYGYTF
TGTGCCAGCAGTAAAGGTTCAGCTTATGGCTACACCTTC
>TRBJ2-2|NA|many|TRBV5-1
CASSLTATGELFF
TGCGCCAGCAGCCTTACAGCGACCGGGGAGCTGTTTTTT
>TRBJ2-7|TRBD1|NA|TRBV12-3/TRBV12-4
CASSGGTGTVYEQYF
TGTGCCAGCAGTGGGGGGACAGGGACCGTTTACGAGCAGTACTTC
>TRBJ2-1|TRBD2|few|TRBV18
CASSGGRGGYNEQFF
TGTGCCAGCTCAGGCGGACGGGGGGGCTACAATGAGCAGTTCTTC
>TRBJ2-7|TRBD2|few|TRBV19
CASSIEPGLVSPREQYF
TGTGCCAGTAGTATAGAACCGGGACTAGTTTCTCCTCGGGAGCAGTACTTC
>TRBJ2-7|NA|few|TRBV12-3/TRBV12-4
CASSKTPGRYEQYF
TGTGCCAGCAGCAAAACTCCCGGGCGATACGAGCAGTACTTC
>TRBJ2-1|TRBD2|NA|TRBV5-1
CASSLVVRRGSEQFF
TGCGCCAGCAGCTTGGTAGTTCGTCGCGGGAGTGAGCAGTTCTTC
>TRBJ2-5|TRBD2|few|TRBV7-2
CASSLGFSGRGETQYF
TGTGCCAGCAGCTTAGGATTTAGCGGGAGGGGAGAGACCCAGTACTTC
>TRBJ2-1|TRBD2|NA|TRBV7-2
CASRLGLAAYEQFF
TGTGCCAGCAGATTGGGACTAGCGGCCTATGAGCAGTTCTTC
>TRBJ2-2|NA|many|TRBV7-9
CASSLSGDAGELFF
TGTGCCAGCAGCTTATCGGGGGACGCCGGGGAGCTGTTTTTT
>TRBJ2-3|TRBD2|few|TRBV7-9
CASSSETSGSTDTQYF
TGTGCCAGCAGCTCGGAGACTAGCGGGAGCACAGATACGCAGTATTTT
>TRBJ2-5|TRBD1|once|TRBV7-2
CASSMTGGQETQYF
TGTGCCAGCAGCATGACAGGGGGCCAAGAGACCCAGTACTTC